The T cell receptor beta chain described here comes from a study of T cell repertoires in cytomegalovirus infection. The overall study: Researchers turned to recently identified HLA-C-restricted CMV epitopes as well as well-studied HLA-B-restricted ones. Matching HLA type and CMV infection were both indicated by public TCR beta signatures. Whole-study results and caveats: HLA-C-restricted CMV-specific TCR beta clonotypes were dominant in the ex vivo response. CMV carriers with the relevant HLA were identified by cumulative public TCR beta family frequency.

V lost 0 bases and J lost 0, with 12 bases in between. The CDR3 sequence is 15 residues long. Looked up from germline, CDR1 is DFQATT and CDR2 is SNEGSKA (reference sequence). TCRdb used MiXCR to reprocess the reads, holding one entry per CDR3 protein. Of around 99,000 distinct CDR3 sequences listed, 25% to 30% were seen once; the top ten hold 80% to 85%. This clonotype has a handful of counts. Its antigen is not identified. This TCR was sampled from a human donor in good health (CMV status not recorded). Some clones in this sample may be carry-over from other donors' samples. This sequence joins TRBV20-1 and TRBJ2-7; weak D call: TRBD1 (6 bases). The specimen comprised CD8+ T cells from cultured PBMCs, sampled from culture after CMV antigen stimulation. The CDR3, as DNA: TGCAGTGCTAGAGACGCACAGGGTAGCTCCTACGAGCAGTACTTC. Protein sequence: CSARDAQGSSYEQYF.